Below, 7 T cell receptor beta chains from the same sample are listed, as sequenced in a study of T cells after yellow fever vaccination. MiXCR, run by TCRdb on the 5' RACE reads, gives a single entry per CDR3 protein. Counted here are some 99,000 distinct CDR3 sequences, 4.5% to 6% occurring once; the ten biggest clones make up roughly two fifths. The sample in question was CD8+ T cells sorted from PBMCs, obtained 10 days after the yellow fever booster vaccination. All receptors come from a man in his late teens or twenties who received the YFV17D yellow fever vaccine.

This clonotype has only a few counts. The rearrangement links TRBV5-4 to TRBJ2-5; D remains ambiguous. CDR1 is SGHNT and CDR2 is YYREEE in the germline V gene (reference sequence). The CDR3 contains 15 residues. The ends were cut back, 5 bases at V and 1 base at J, with 15 bases in the middle. CDR3 region: CASSPSRTSQETQYF. As DNA, the CDR3 is TGTGCCAGCAGTCCCAGCCGGACCAGCCAAGAGACCCAGTACTTC.

This clonotype was counted between two and nine times. V gene TRBV11-2 combines with J gene TRBJ2-3; TRBD1 matches 9 bases. Germline values: CDR1 SGHAT, CDR2 FQNNGV. V lost 5 bases, J lost 4 bases, and 7 bases stayed unmatched. The CDR3 runs 15 residues. This CDR3 is CASSLTGGPSDTQYF. The CDR3 nucleotides read TGTGCCAGCAGCCTGACAGGGGGGCCTTCAGATACGCAGTATTTT.

This sequence joins TRBV6-5 and TRBJ1-1; 7 nucleotides agree with TRBD1. The CDR3 runs to 18 residues. Trimming took 5 bases from V and 0 from J; bases not matched to a gene: 15. Germline V gene sequence: CDR1 MNHEY, CDR2 SVGAGI. Here the CDR3 reads CASSTRGTDPFLNTEAFF. The CDR3 bases are TGTGCCAGCAGTACCCGCGGGACAGACCCCTTCCTGAACACTGAAGCTTTCTTT.

The chain uses TRBV20-1 and TRBJ2-7; TRBD2 aligns across 7 bases. Trimming cost V 0 bases and J 0 bases; bases outside gene matches: 5. The germline CDR1 and CDR2 sequences are DFQATT and SNEGSKA (reference sequence). The CDR3 spans 15 residues. This CDR3 is CSARDSAGSSYEQYF. The CDR3 nucleotides are TGCAGTGCTAGAGATTCAGCGGGGAGCTCCTACGAGCAGTACTTC.

This rearrangement joins TRBV9 to TRBJ2-1, with D tentatively TRBD1 or TRBD2 (6 bases each). Germline-derived CDR1 and CDR2 are SGDLS and YYNGEE. Trimming removed 0 bases from V and 1 base from J, with 8 bases in between. The CDR3 has 15 amino acids. The CDR3 DNA reads as TGTGCCAGCAGCGTAGGGGGGGCTTCCTACAATGAGCAGTTCTTC. Translated, it gives CASSVGGASYNEQFF.

This clonotype was found a few times. V is TRBV7-8 and J is TRBJ1-1; no clear D gene. CDR1 and CDR2 from the germline V gene are SGHVS and FQNEAQ. CDR3 length equals 12 residues. Trimming took 3 bases from V and 4 from J, leaving 6 bases between them. This CDR3 reads CASSFDPTEAFF. The CDR3, as DNA: TGTGCCAGCAGCTTTGACCCCACTGAAGCTTTCTTT.

This clonotype was seen a handful of times. The rearrangement links TRBV20-1 to TRBJ2-5, with 11 nucleotides matching TRBD2. This CDR3 is built from 17 residues. CDR1 DFQATT and CDR2 SNEGSKA come from the germline V gene (reference sequence). V lost 0 bases and J lost 3; bases outside the gene matches: 9. The CDR3, as DNA: TGCAGTGCTAGAGATCGTGATAGCGGGGGGGGAGAAGAGACCCAGTACTTC. Protein product: CSARDRDSGGGEETQYF.